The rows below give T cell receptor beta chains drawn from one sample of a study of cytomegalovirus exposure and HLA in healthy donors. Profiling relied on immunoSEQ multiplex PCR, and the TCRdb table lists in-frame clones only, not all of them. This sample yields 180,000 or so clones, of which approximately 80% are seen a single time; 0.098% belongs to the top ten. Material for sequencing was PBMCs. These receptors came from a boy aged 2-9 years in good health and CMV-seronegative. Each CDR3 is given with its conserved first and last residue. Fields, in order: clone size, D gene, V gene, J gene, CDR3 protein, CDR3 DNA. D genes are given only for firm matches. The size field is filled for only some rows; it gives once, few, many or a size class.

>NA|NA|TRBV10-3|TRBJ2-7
CAISESRRVYEQYF
TGTGCCATCAGTGAGTCTCGCAGGGTGTACGAGCAGTACTTC
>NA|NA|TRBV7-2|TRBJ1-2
CASSLNGGFGYTF
TGTGCCAGCAGCTTGAACGGGGGGTTTGGCTACACCTTC
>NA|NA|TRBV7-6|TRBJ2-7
CASSLEPGKRWDEQYF
TGTGCCAGCAGCTTAGAACCGGGAAAGCGTTGGGACGAGCAGTACTTC
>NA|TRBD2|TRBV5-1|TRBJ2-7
CASSPGLVDEQYF
TGCGCCAGCAGCCCAGGACTAGTGGACGAACAGTACTTC
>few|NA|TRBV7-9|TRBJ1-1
CASSLGRTFYDEAFF
TGTGCCAGCAGCTTAGGGCGGACATTTTACGATGAAGCTTTCTTT
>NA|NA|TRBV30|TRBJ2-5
CAWSVQPFWEQYF
TGTGCCTGGAGTGTACAACCCTTCTGGGAGCAGTACTTC
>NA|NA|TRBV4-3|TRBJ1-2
CASSQGGTRAGGYTF
TGCGCCAGCAGCCAAGGGGGAACCAGAGCGGGGGGCTACACCTTC
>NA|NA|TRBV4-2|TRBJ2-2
CASSQERLSNTGELFF
TGTGCCAGCAGCCAAGAGAGACTATCGAACACCGGGGAGCTGTTTTTT
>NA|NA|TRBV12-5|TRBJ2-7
CASGLAGTWAYEQYF
TGTGCTAGTGGTTTGGCCGGTACGTGGGCGTACGAGCAGTACTTC
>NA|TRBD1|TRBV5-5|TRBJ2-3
CASSLSGGLRTDTQYF
TGTGCCAGCAGCTTATCAGGGGGCCTCCGCACAGATACGCAGTATTTT
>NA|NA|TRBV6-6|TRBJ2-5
CASSPHLEPRETQYF
TGTGCCAGCAGTCCGCACCTAGAGCCTCGAGAGACCCAGTACTTC
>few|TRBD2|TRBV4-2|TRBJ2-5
CASSQGPGLAQETQYF
TGTGCCAGCAGCCAGGGACCGGGACTAGCTCAAGAGACCCAGTACTTC
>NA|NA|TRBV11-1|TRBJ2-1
CASLPRGVSSYNEQFF
TGTGCCAGCCTTCCTCGCGGGGTGAGCTCCTACAATGAGCAGTTCTTC
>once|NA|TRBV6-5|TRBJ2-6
CASRRSGANVLTF
TGTGCCAGCCGTAGATCTGGGGCCAACGTCCTGACTTTC
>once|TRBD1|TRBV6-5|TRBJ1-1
CASSYSYRGTEAFF
TGTGCCAGCAGTTACTCGTACAGGGGCACTGAAGCTTTCTTT
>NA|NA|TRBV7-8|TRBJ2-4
CASSLEWRVAKNIQYF
TGCGCCAGCAGCTTAGAATGGCGGGTTGCCAAAAACATTCAGTACTTC
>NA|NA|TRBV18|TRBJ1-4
CASSREGMHEKLFF
TGTGCCAGCTCAAGAGAGGGAATGCATGAAAAACTGTTTTTT
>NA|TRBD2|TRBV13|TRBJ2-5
CASSLGLASGGETQYF
TGTGCCAGCAGCTTAGGCCTGGCTAGCGGGGGAGAGACCCAGTACTTC
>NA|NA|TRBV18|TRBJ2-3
CASSSLTSSASTDTQYF
TGTGCCAGCTCATCCCTAACTAGCTCTGCTAGCACAGATACGCAGTATTTT
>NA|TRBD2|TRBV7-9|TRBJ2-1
CASSSTGGRSYNEQFF
TGTGCCAGCAGCTCCACGGGGGGGAGGTCCTACAATGAGCAGTTCTTC
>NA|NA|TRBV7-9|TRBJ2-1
CASSLDIREQFF
TGTGCCAGCAGCTTAGATATCCGGGAGCAGTTCTTC
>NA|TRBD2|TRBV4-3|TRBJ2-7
CASSQERASGGSYEQYF
TGCGCCAGCAGCCAAGAACGCGCTAGCGGGGGGTCCTACGAGCAGTACTTC
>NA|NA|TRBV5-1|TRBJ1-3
CASSLGNRAIGNTIYF
TGCGCCAGCAGCTTGGGGAACAGGGCGATCGGGAACACCATATATTTT
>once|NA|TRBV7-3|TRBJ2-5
CASSLKPQETQYF
TGTGCCAGCAGCTTAAAGCCTCAAGAGACCCAGTACTTC
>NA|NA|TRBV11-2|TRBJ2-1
CASSLDPRIYNEQFF
TGTGCCAGCAGCTTAGATCCCAGGATCTACAATGAGCAGTTCTTC
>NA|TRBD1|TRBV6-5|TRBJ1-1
CASSPRTGRPEAFF
TGTGCCAGCAGTCCCCGGACAGGGAGGCCTGAAGCTTTCTTT
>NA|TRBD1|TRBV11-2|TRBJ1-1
CASNAGQGWTEAFF
TGTGCCAGCAACGCAGGACAGGGGTGGACTGAAGCTTTCTTT
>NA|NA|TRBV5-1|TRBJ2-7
CASSLDGGSYEQYF
TGCGCCAGCAGCTTGGATGGCGGCTCCTACGAGCAGTACTTC
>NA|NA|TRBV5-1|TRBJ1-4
CASRPGQGRKVEKLFF
TGCGCCAGCAGGCCCGGGCAGGGGCGGAAAGTTGAAAAACTGTTTTTT
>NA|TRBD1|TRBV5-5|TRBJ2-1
CASSWTGGLSSYNEQFF
TGTGCCAGCAGCTGGACAGGGGGCCTGAGCTCCTACAATGAGCAGTTCTTC